These 21 T cell receptor beta chains were sequenced from one sample in a study of blood T cell repertoires in COVID-19. Libraries were prepared by immunoSEQ multiplex PCR; TCRdb keeps only in-frame clonotypes and omits some of them. Here the sample spans about 520,000 clones, roughly 85% being singletons. The sample consisted of peripheral blood. The receptor set was obtained from a human donor in a cohort sampled during active COVID-19.

The rearrangement links TRBV19 to TRBJ1-3; D gene uncertain. The V gene's germline CDR1 is LNHDA and CDR2 SQIVND (reference sequence). CDR3 length: 12 amino acids. Trimming removed 5 bases from V and 4 bases from J, with 6 bases in between. CDR3: CASSVLGNTIYF. CDR3 nucleotide sequence: TGTGCCAGTAGTGTCCTCGGAAACACCATATATTTT.

The rearrangement joins TRBV18 to TRBJ1-1; maybe TRBD1 (6 bases). Germline V lookup: CDR1 KGHSH, CDR2 LQKENI. The CDR3 extends over 17 amino acids. V was clipped by 4 bases and J by 0 bases, with 18 bases between them. The CDR3 spells CASSRQKWGLMNTEAFF. CDR3 nucleotide sequence: TGTGCCAGCTCACGGCAGAAATGGGGGCTAATGAACACTGAAGCTTTCTTT.

This clone was counted a single time. This chain joins TRBV28 and TRBJ1-2; D gene unclear. V shed 2 bases and J shed 0 bases, with 10 bases lying between them. There are 15 residues in the CDR3. Per germline, CDR1 MDHEN and CDR2 SYDVKM. The CDR3 region is CASSLIGEPNYGYTF. DNA for the CDR3: TGTGCCAGCAGTTTAATTGGAGAACCTAACTATGGCTACACCTTC.

The rearrangement links TRBV6-5 to TRBJ2-7, with TRBD2 identical over 7 bases. Losses at the gene ends were 0 bases for V and 2 bases for J; bases not matched to a gene: 4. The CDR3 contains 15 residues. Germline lookup yields CDR1 MNHEY and CDR2 SVGAGI. CDR3 nucleotides: TGTGCCAGCAGTTACTCTTCTAGCGGCCCCTACGAGCAGTACTTC. Its translation is CASSYSSSGPYEQYF.

This rearrangement joins TRBV19 to TRBJ2-1; D is perhaps TRBD2 (6 bases). V was pared by 8 bases and J by 7 bases, with 18 bases between. The CDR3 runs to 14 residues. Germline CDR1 is LNHDA and CDR2 is SQIVND (reference sequence). The CDR3, as DNA: TGTGCCAGTCAAACGGGATTTGGGGGGAATGAGCAGTTCTTC. Translation gives CASQTGFGGNEQFF.

The J gene is TRBJ1-2, the V gene TRBV5-1, with 10 bases lining up with TRBD1. The CDR3 length is 16 residues. Germline loops: CDR1 SGHRS, CDR2 YFSETQ. J was trimmed by 0 bases and V by 4 bases; bases with no gene match: 6. The CDR3 loop reads CASSIGTGEANYGYTF. The CDR3 nucleotides are TGCGCCAGCAGCATCGGGACAGGGGAGGCTAACTATGGCTACACCTTC. Full variable domain (missing parts from reference TRBV5-1 and TRBJ1-2): KAGVTQTPRYLIKTRGQQVTLSCSPISGHRSVSWYQQTPGQGLQFLFEYFSETQRNKGNFPGRFSGRQFSNSRSEMNVSTLELGDSALYLCASSIGTGEANYGYTFGSGTRLTVV.

This chain joins TRBV6-6 and TRBJ2-4; 8 bases fit TRBD1. The CDR3 spans 14 residues. Looked up from germline, CDR1 is MNHNY and CDR2 is SVGAGI (reference sequence). V shed 5 bases and J 7 bases; nucleotides not matched to a gene: 7. CDR3 nucleotide sequence: TGTGCCAGCAGTCCCGACAGGGGCTGGAACATTCAGTACTTC. Translated, it gives CASSPDRGWNIQYF.

A single count supports this clone. The chain uses TRBV6-5 and TRBJ2-7; TRBD2 agrees at 8 bases. Trimming at V came to 8 bases and at J to 6 bases, leaving 12 bases not matched to a gene. This CDR3 comprises 14 residues. CDR1 and CDR2 from the germline V gene are MNHEY and SVGAGI. The DNA for the CDR3 is TGTGCCAGCCGGACGGGAGGGCCCGGTGGCGAGCAGTACTTC. Its protein is CASRTGGPGGEQYF.

The chain links TRBV3-1 (or the pseudogene TRBV3-2) to TRBJ2-1; D is possibly TRBD1 (5 bases). V was trimmed by 0 bases and J by 1 base, leaving 7 bases between them. This CDR3 contains 15 residues. Germline V gives CDR1 LGHDT, CDR2 YNNKEL (reference sequence). This CDR3 reads CASSQDTGSYNEQFF. The CDR3 bases are TGTGCCAGCAGCCAAGATACAGGTTCCTACAATGAGCAGTTCTTC.

The V and J genes are TRBV4-1 and TRBJ2-3; 9 bases are shared with TRBD2. Trimming took 5 bases from V and 7 from J; bases not matched to a gene: 13. The CDR3 is 16 residues long. Per germline, CDR1 MGHRA and CDR2 YSYEKL. Here the CDR3 DNA reads TGCGCCAGCAGCAACGTACTGGGCGGGAGGGCCAATACGCAGTATTTT. Amino acid sequence: CASSNVLGGRANTQYF.

The rearrangement joins TRBV9 to TRBJ2-7, with D tentatively TRBD2 (5 bases). V lost 10 bases to trimming and J lost 5 bases, with 19 bases between them. Germline loops: CDR1 SGDLS, CDR2 YYNGEE. The CDR3 sequence is 13 residues long. CDR3 protein: CAGSRRIGDEQYF. DNA of the CDR3: TGTGCCGGATCTAGGAGGATCGGGGACGAGCAGTACTTC.

V gene TRBV29-1 combines with J gene TRBJ2-7, with 9 bases matching TRBD2. Per germline, CDR1 SQVTM and CDR2 ANQGSEA. CDR3 size: 11 residues. With V trimmed by 4 bases and J by 6 bases, 1 base remained unmatched. The CDR3 sequence is CSVGREGEQYF. CDR3 nucleotide sequence: TGCAGCGTTGGGCGGGAGGGCGAGCAGTACTTC.

This CDR3 reads CASSWGQGRAGFGEAFF. CDR3 DNA: TGTGCCAGCAGTTGGGGACAGGGCCGGGCCGGGTTCGGTGAAGCTTTCTTT. The rearrangement joins TRBV5-8 to TRBJ1-1; TRBD1 agrees at 9 bases. The V segment lost 5 bases and the J segment 7 bases; nucleotides outside the gene matches: 18. The CDR3 has 17 amino acids. Germline V gives CDR1 SGHTS, CDR2 YDEGEE.

The chain is built from TRBV4-1 and TRBJ2-1; 7 bases map to TRBD2. The CDR3 loop spans 15 amino acids. Per the germline V gene, CDR1 is MGHRA and CDR2 is YSYEKL. The J segment lost 4 bases and the V segment lost 3 bases, leaving 6 bases of the junction unmatched. CDR3 loop: CASSQLAGGYNEQFF. CDR3 DNA: TGCGCCAGCAGCCAGTTAGCGGGTGGGTACAATGAGCAGTTCTTC.

This rearrangement joins TRBV5-1 to TRBJ2-7; TRBD1 might be the D (7 bases). The V gene lost 5 bases and the J gene lost 5 bases, with 20 bases spanning the gap. The V gene's germline CDR1 is SGHRS and CDR2 YFSETQ. The CDR3 is 15 residues long. CDR3 coding DNA: TGCGCCAGCAGTGGGGGGCAGGGGGAGTTGCACGAGCAGTACTTC. It codes for CASSGGQGELHEQYF.

The rearrangement links TRBV9 to TRBJ2-2; D is ambiguous. The V end was cut by 2 bases, the J end by 0 bases, with 8 bases between. Germline CDR1 reads SGDLS; CDR2 reads YYNGEE. The CDR3 extends over 15 amino acids. The CDR3: CASSVSVSNTGELFF. CDR3 in DNA: TGTGCCAGCAGCGTCTCCGTCTCGAACACCGGGGAGCTGTTTTTT.

The chain uses TRBV5-1 and TRBJ1-1; D may be TRBD1 (5 bases). The germline V gene encodes CDR1 SGHRS and CDR2 YFSETQ. The CDR3 totals 14 residues. The ends were cut back, 0 bases at V and 7 bases at J, with 13 bases in the middle. The CDR3 loop reads CASSLDPGRFEAFF. The CDR3 DNA reads TGCGCCAGCAGCTTGGATCCAGGGCGGTTTGAAGCTTTCTTT.

The chain links TRBV11-3 to TRBJ2-1, with TRBD2 identical over 7 bases. Germline trimming cut 5 bases from V and 8 bases from J; bases unmatched to any gene: 15. The length of the CDR3 is 16 residues. The V gene's germline CDR1 is SGHNT and CDR2 YENEEA. CDR3 sequence: CASSIRGVQSFHEQFF. The DNA for the CDR3 is TGTGCCAGCAGCATACGGGGGGTGCAGTCGTTCCATGAGCAGTTCTTC.

This chain links TRBV30 with TRBJ2-2; D gene ambiguous. The CDR3 is 16 residues long. Trimming pared 2 bases from V and 6 bases from J, leaving 19 bases between. Germline values: CDR1 GTSNPN, CDR2 SVGIG (reference sequence). CDR3 DNA: TGTGCCTGGAGTCTTACGACTCCTCGTCGTTCCGGGGAGCTGTTTTTT. Protein: CAWSLTTPRRSGELFF.

V and J are TRBV5-1 and TRBJ2-2, with TRBD2 matching 9 bases. The germline CDR1 and CDR2 sequences are SGHRS and YFSETQ. J lost 4 bases, V lost 0 bases, and 4 bases had no gene match. The CDR3 loop spans 16 amino acids. The CDR3 here is CASSLVEREATGELFF. CDR3 DNA: TGCGCCAGCAGCTTGGTGGAGCGGGAGGCCACCGGGGAGCTGTTTTTT.

In this sample, this clone turned up a few times. This chain uses TRBV3-1 (or the pseudogene TRBV3-2) with TRBJ2-6; possible D gene TRBD1, 6 bases. Trimming removed 0 bases from V and 2 bases from J, with 14 bases in between. Per germline, CDR1 LGHDT and CDR2 YNNKEL (reference sequence). CDR3 size: 18 residues. CDR3 DNA: TGTGCCAGCAGCCAAGATAAGATCTACAGGGCTGGGGCCAACGTCCTGACTTTC. The encoded protein is CASSQDKIYRAGANVLTF.